Below, one T cell receptor (beta chain) is given with its context. Its target antigen remains unknown. Base qualities were left out, and no much larger clone turns up one base away. These data come from a study of cytomegalovirus exposure and HLA in healthy donors (dated by TCRdb to the late 2010s). Study-wide context: An earlier analysis of under 600 of the donors reported about 290 Gb of sequence data and roughly 100 million unique TCR beta sequences from about 180 million T cells. The study used immunosequencing to profile the T cell repertoires of around 600 subjects and linked those repertoires to cytomegalovirus serostatus. High-throughput TCR immunosequencing, statistical association of individual TCRs with disease status, and machine learning were combined to predict cytomegalovirus infection status. Rather than using new phenotypic data, the later analysis identified candidate immune exposures from TCR beta sequences and from how often those sequences occurred across donors. Four or five DR-DQ haplotypes were treated as single units for association and clustering because of strong linkage in the cohort. On average, around 240,000 unique TCR beta nucleotide sequences were sequenced per donor among a few hundred genotyped donors of the cohort, with around 19% of those sequences being non-productive. Alongside the repertoire data, information on donor age, sex, ethnicity and CMV serostatus was compiled. In addition to the first cohort of several hundred subjects, a separate validation cohort of 120 different subjects was used. A later genetic analysis took genome-wide SNP genotypes for about 60% of the roughly 670 donors and used that subset as a discovery cohort. All discovery cohort repertoires had been generated using a single sequencing platform. The study was designed to test whether signatures of past pathogen exposure could be identified by cataloging public T cell receptors. To study patterns of TCR occurrence, a later analysis re-analyzed previously published TCR beta repertoires from around 670 donors and added high-resolution HLA genotyping. Among the roughly 370 genotyped donors, 81% belonged to the genetic ancestry cluster associated with self-reported Caucasian donors. The number of typed donors differed by locus: about 620-640 for A, B, C, DRB1 and DQB1; 522 for DQA1; 600 to 610 for DPA1; and some 430 for DPB1. An earlier analysis of roughly 600 of the donors used high-throughput TCR beta sequencing to judge whether each TCR beta V gene segment behaved as functional or pseudogenic. An early release covering roughly 580 HLA-typed donors comprised approximately 290 gigabases of sequencing data and around 80 million unique TCR sequences. HLA typing covered class I and class II loci at four-digit resolution. The investigation overall reported the following: The only immune exposure information available for the cohort was CMV serostatus. Across donors, most TCR sequences were observed very rarely, whereas some public TCRs were present in many individuals. In both the original and validation cohorts, the classifier was reported to diagnose cytomegalovirus status with high specificity and sensitivity. When HLA alleles, especially DR and DQ, strongly co-occurred, attributing TCR associations to individual alleles was difficult. The sequencing pipeline was judged likely to have produced a cluster of highly shared sequence variants as a technical artifact. A later genetic analysis associated a missense DCLRE1C variant with V-gene and J-gene trimming of TCR beta chains, and an independent cohort replicated the association. Correlated functional status among segregating V segments might reflect linkage disequilibrium, but an unknown experimental factor could not be ruled out. A later analysis found that HLA-associated TCR beta chains were more clonally expanded and had lower generation probabilities than equally common non-associated chains. Only TCR beta chains were sequenced in this cohort, and the absence of alpha or paired-chain data limited detectable features. A few of the identified cytomegalovirus-associated TCR beta chains were confirmed in vitro to be specific for cytomegalovirus antigens. The 87-base-pair reads could not distinguish some IMGT-functional V segments, including TRBV6-2 and TRBV6-3, so those segments were excluded. The authors suggested that the approach could potentially be generalized to other disease states and immunological phenotypes. A further reported finding was that TCR beta sequences accurately predicted the HLA-A and HLA-B alleles for most subjects in the first cohort. A later analysis found that most CMV-associated TCR beta chains appeared HLA-restricted, with HLA associations seemingly driven largely by CMV exposure. A total of 164 TCR beta chains were listed by the study as associated with cytomegalovirus. In a later analysis, several top co-occurrence clusters were reported to appear linked to parvovirus B19, influenza, CMV and Epstein-Barr virus. A later analysis associated 17,000 or so TCR beta sequences with specific HLA alleles at a false discovery rate of 0.05. The presence/absence analyses assumed that sequencing depth was roughly uniform across donors, and that assumption may not be true. Broadly in line with IMGT annotations, most TCR beta V segments showed up in productive rearrangements about 87% or about 30% of the time in an earlier analysis of a few hundred of the donors. Because HLA typing was missing for some donors at each locus, association tests included only the typed subset. Over 15 rarely observed V segments, including chromosome 9 orphons, were excluded from the earlier analysis of almost 600 of the donors because counts were too low. In a later analysis, the rate of TCR association differed among HLA loci, with DRB1 alleles having the most associated TCRs and HLA-C alleles having the fewest. According to a later genetic analysis, donors in an Asian-associated ancestry cluster had fewer N-insertions in productive TCRs than the approximately 630-donor mean.

The CDR3 sequence holds 12 residues, the cysteine and phenylalanine included. Only the CDR3 DNA is retained, 36 bases long and in frame from the first base. CDR1 and CDR2, looked up from the germline V gene, are SQVTM and ANQGSEA. The library relied on the immunoSEQ multiplex PCR assay. The multiplex PCR relied on a mix of 60 forward primers for TCR Vbeta segments and 13 reverse primers for TCR Jbeta segments. The CDR3 region of rearranged TCR beta genes was amplified from genomic DNA by a multiplex PCR assay. The amplified TCR beta libraries were sequenced on the Illumina HiSeq System as 87-base-pair reads. The original methods were these. A later analysis counted 65 million to 90 million unique TCR beta chains across the 550 to 700 repertoires, and around 9.9 million of these chains were shared by at least two donors. Raw reads were error-corrected and collapsed into unique sequences with a nearest-neighbor algorithm that merged closely related sequences to remove PCR and sequencing errors. To assign V, D and J gene segments, CDR3 sequences were aligned to IMGT reference sequences. Each retained sequence needed at least a six-nucleotide match to both a V gene segment and a J gene segment. A rearrangement was called productive if the CDR3 had no stop codons and remained in frame with V and J, and every other rearrangement was called non-productive. CDR3 was defined by IMGT convention, running from the second conserved V-encoded cysteine to the conserved J-encoded phenylalanine. The earlier analysis of about 500 of the donors excluded sequences that lacked an unambiguous match to a single V gene segment. In an earlier analysis of almost 600 of the donors, a V segment was called functional when productive rearrangements were above 56.7%, and segregating when the standard deviation between donors exceeded 5%. To diagnose cytomegalovirus status from the catalog of TCR beta chain sequences, a statistical classification framework was built. In a later analysis, V and J genes were assigned by comparing TCR nucleotide sequences against IMGT/GENE-DB human TR gene sequences. Using the TCRdist pipeline, a later analysis assigned CDR3 sequences along with most-parsimonious VDJ recombination scenarios. In a later analysis, each TCR beta chain was defined by its CDR3 amino acid sequence together with its V-gene family, and reads lacking a unique V-gene family were excluded. A later analysis removed several hundred highly shared, low-generation-probability nucleotide sequences to deal with suspected cross-contamination and a sequencing artifact. A later analysis calculated a clonal expansion index for each public chain from normalized within-repertoire ranks of inferred template counts. A later analysis computed generation probabilities with a VDJ recombination model fitted to out-of-frame rearrangements, and checked the results against IGoR. In a later analysis, hypergeometric tests were used to score TCR-TCR, TCR-HLA and TCR-CMV co-occurrence, with a repertoire-size bias correction applied to TCR pairs. A later analysis estimated false discovery rates by permuting HLA or CMV assignments 20 times. A later analysis grouped co-occurring TCRs with DBSCAN, adding TCRdist sequence similarity when clustering within HLA-allele-positive subsets. Repertoires with fewer than 30,000 or more than 120,000 public chains were left out of co-occurrence clustering, as were about 5 repertoires with anomalous nucleotide sharing. Held by TCRdb, this immuneACCESS table contains in-frame sequences only and omits some clones. Under half of the omission traces to an unresolved V gene where checked; the cause of the rest is unknown. V and J calls and clone size are those listed in that table; D and trimming were worked out from the DNA. Counted in this sample were fewer than 150,000 clones; 75% to 85% of them appeared once. The ten largest account for 1% of the sample.

In total, 500 to 700 healthy bone marrow donors made up the cohort. At the time of sampling, all cohort members were nominally healthy, though unrecorded immune exposures were likely present. The donor tested CMV seronegative and was one of the 352 seronegative cohort members. A peripheral blood sample was collected from each donor, and TCR beta sequencing was performed on peripheral blood mononuclear cells. Genomic DNA extraction from the blood cell samples was performed with the Qiagen DNeasy Blood Extraction Kit. The sample taken for sequencing was PBMCs. The clonotype comes from a man in his forties in good health and CMV-seronegative. This chain joins TRBV29-1 to TRBJ2-5, and 7 junction bases match TRBD1. TRBJ2-7 explains the end of the DNA better; the J call may be wrong. The encoded CDR3 is CSVVGDSYEQYF. The nucleotide sequence is given as TGCAGCGTTGTAGGGGACAGCTACGAGCAGTACTTC.